This is a list of T cell receptor beta chains from one sample in a study of Ad26.COV2.S vaccination and SARS-CoV-2 variants. Method: immunoSEQ multiplex PCR; TCRdb's copy keeps in-frame clones and lacks some. Of nearly 400,000 clones in the sample, 70% to 90% were seen once. Source: peripheral blood, taken in a trial of Ad26.COV2.S vaccine versus placebo. These receptors all come from a person between 18 and 60 years old who received the Ad26.COV2.S COVID-19 vaccine or a placebo. Each CDR3 is given with its conserved first and last residue. D genes are given only for firm matches.

CASGLPPAGETQYF	TRBJ2-5	TRBV12-5	-
CASSQDIGRGGPYEQYF	TRBJ2-7	TRBV14	-
CASSTNKGNTIYF	TRBJ1-3	TRBV3-1/TRBV3-2	-
CASSATGSYEQYF	TRBJ2-7	TRBV10-2	-
CASSPGEAGGRAKNIQYF	TRBJ2-4	TRBV4-1	TRBD2
CASSLDGLAGGGETQYF	TRBJ2-5	TRBV5-4	TRBD2
CASSSQSGDGTQYF	TRBJ2-3	TRBV7-3	-
CASNYRRGYSSYEQYF	TRBJ2-7	TRBV21-1	-
CASRPAPGLADSYEQYF	TRBJ2-7	TRBV5-4	TRBD2
CAWTLGLDQPQHF	TRBJ1-5	TRBV30	-
CASSHRADTQYF	TRBJ2-3	TRBV12-3/TRBV12-4	-
CASSPEGLLQETQYF	TRBJ2-5	TRBV6-5	-
CAWGTGHTGELFF	TRBJ2-2	TRBV30	-